The TCR beta chain described here comes from a study of T-cell reconstitution after alpha-beta-depleted transplantation in children. TCRbeta library preparation incorporated unique molecular identifiers. One entry per CDR3 protein, called by TCRdb with MiXCR from the PCR reads. The table lists around 380,000 distinct CDR3 sequences, 9.5% to 13% of them singletons, with over 4.5% in the top ten. V lost 2 bases and J lost 3, with 10 bases in between. Germline V CDR1 and CDR2: SGHTA, FQGTGA. The CDR3 contains 14 residues. This sample comprised PBMCs from the stem cell graft donor, obtained from the stem cell graft. The V call is TRBV7-3, the J call TRBJ1-1, with unresolved D. This sequence originates from a human donor who donated a stem cell graft to a child with acute myeloid leukemia. The CDR3 nucleotides are TGTGCCAGCAGCTTATATTACCTTCACACTGAAGCTTTCTTT. It translates to CASSLYYLHTEAFF.